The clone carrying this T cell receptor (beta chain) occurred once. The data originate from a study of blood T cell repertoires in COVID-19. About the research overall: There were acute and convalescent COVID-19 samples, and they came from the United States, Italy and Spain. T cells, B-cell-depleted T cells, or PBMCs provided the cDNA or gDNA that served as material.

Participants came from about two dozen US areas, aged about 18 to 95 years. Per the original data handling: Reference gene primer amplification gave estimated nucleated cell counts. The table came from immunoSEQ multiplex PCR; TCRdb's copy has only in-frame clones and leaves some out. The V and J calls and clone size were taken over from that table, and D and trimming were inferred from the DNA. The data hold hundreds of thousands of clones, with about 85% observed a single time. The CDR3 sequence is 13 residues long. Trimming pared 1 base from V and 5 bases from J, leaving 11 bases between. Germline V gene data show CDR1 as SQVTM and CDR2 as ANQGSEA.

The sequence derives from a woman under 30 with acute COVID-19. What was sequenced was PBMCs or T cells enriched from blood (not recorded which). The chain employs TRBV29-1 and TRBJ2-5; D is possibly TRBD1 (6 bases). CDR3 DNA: TGCAGCGTTGAAGCGGGAAGGGGGGAGACCCAGTACTTC. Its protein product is CSVEAGRGETQYF. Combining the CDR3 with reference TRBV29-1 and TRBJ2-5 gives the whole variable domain SAVISQKPSRDICQRGTSLTIQCQVDSQVTMMFWYRQQPGQSLTLIATANQGSEATYESGFVIDKFPISRPNLTFSTLTVSNMSPEDSSIYLCSVEAGRGETQYFGPGTRLLVL.